The 10 T cell receptor beta chains below all came from one sample that was sequenced in a study of CD8+ T cells in alopecia areata. Treatment of the sample: oral pan-JAK inhibitor, 5-10 mg twice daily. In each case, RNA was isolated and then reverse transcribed into cDNA as the sequencing template. Produced via immunoSEQ multiplex PCR; TCRdb's table is partial and in-frame only. The sample includes about 87,000 clones, around 71% seen only once; the top ten take 17%. The sequencing here drew on CD8+ T cells sorted from blood, taken at approximately week 42, from a patient treated with tofacitinib. The receptor set was obtained from a human donor with alopecia areata.

The chain couples TRBV2 to TRBJ2-3; D is undetermined. V dropped 6 bases and J dropped 2 bases, with 9 bases sitting between them. This CDR3 has 13 residues. Germline-derived CDR1 and CDR2 are SNHLY and FYNNEI. CDR3 loop: CASSSRLTDTQYF. Here the CDR3 DNA reads TGTGCCAGCAGCTCCCGACTCACAGATACGCAGTATTTT.

The V gene is TRBV21-1, the J gene TRBJ1-2; TRBD1, the table's D call, lacks a check against the DNA. TRBV21-1 is deemed a pseudogene. This CDR3 comprises 16 residues. The CDR3 loop is CASSLPRPTGDYGYTF. The CDR3 coding sequence is TGTGCCAGCAGCCTCCCCCGCCCAACAGGGGACTATGGCTACACCTTC.

This sequence joins TRBV11-1 and TRBJ2-6; D not resolved. The CDR3 has 14 amino acids. V gave up 1 base and J gave up 3 bases, with 4 bases separating them. CDR1 is SGHAT, CDR2 FQDESV, per germline (reference sequence). CDR3 nucleotides: TGTGCCAGCAGCTTAGTGGGTGGGGCCAACGTCCTGACTTTC. Translating gives CASSLVGGANVLTF. Using reference TRBV11-1 and TRBJ2-6 for the parts outside the CDR3, the full variable domain is EAEVAQSPRYKITEKSQAVAFWCDPISGHATLYWYRQILGQGPELLVQFQDESVVDDSQLPKDRFSAERLKGVDSTLKIQPAELGDSAMYLCASSLVGGANVLTFGAGSRLTVL.

This chain's CDR3 is CASSISGREGDNEQFF. CDR3 coding DNA: TGTGCCAGTAGTATTTCTGGCAGGGAGGGCGACAATGAGCAGTTCTTC. This chain uses TRBV19 with TRBJ2-1; the match to TRBD2 covers 7 bases. V was clipped by 3 bases and J by 5 bases; unmatched bases: 10. Germline CDR1 LNHDA, CDR2 SQIVND (reference sequence). The CDR3 contains 16 residues.

The chain joins TRBV27 to TRBJ1-1, with D possibly being TRBD1 (5 bases). The CDR3 spans 16 residues. V was shortened by 5 bases and J by 0 bases, with 16 bases between the two germline ends. Germline CDR1 MNHEY, CDR2 SMNVEV (reference sequence). CDR3 residues: CASSPSVGHLNTEAFF. The DNA for the CDR3 is TGTGCCAGCAGTCCGTCAGTAGGACATTTGAACACTGAAGCTTTCTTT.

This chain joins TRBV7-2 and TRBJ2-1; D call uncertain. This CDR3 is built from 13 residues. Trimming left V 4 bases short and J 4 bases short, with 8 bases between. Germline lookup yields CDR1 SGHTA and CDR2 FQGNSA. The CDR3 region has the DNA TGTGCCAGCAGCTCGAGCGAATACAATGAGCAGTTCTTC. Translating it yields CASSSSEYNEQFF.

J is TRBJ2-7 and V is TRBV11-2; 7 nucleotides match TRBD1. Germline V gene sequence: CDR1 SGHAT, CDR2 FQNNGV. V was pared by 1 base and J by 4 bases, with 7 bases of the junction left unmatched. There are 15 residues in the CDR3. The CDR3 sequence: CASSLAPGGGYEQYF. DNA for the CDR3: TGTGCCAGCAGCTTAGCCCCAGGGGGTGGGTACGAGCAGTACTTC.

The rearrangement uses TRBV19 and TRBJ1-5; D gene uncertain. The CDR3 sequence is 8 residues long. V was clipped by 7 bases and J by 10 bases, with 2 bases between them. Germline V gives CDR1 LNHDA, CDR2 SQIVND (reference sequence). The CDR3 DNA is TGTGCCAGTACCCCCCAGCATTTT. Translated: CASTPQHF.

Here the CDR3 reads CSVVLVRDRADGELFF. The CDR3 bases are TGCAGCGTTGTCCTAGTCCGGGACAGGGCAGACGGGGAGCTGTTTTTT. The chain links TRBV29-1 to TRBJ2-2; 9 positions agree with TRBD1. The V gene's germline CDR1 is SQVTM and CDR2 ANQGSEA. The V segment lost 4 bases and the J segment 7 bases; nucleotides outside the gene matches: 13. The CDR3 is 16 residues long.

The gene calls are TRBV13 and TRBJ2-5; 7 nucleotides line up with TRBD1. Per the germline V gene, CDR1 is PRHDT and CDR2 is FYEKMQ (reference sequence). CDR3 length: 14 amino acids. With V trimmed by 5 bases and J by 4 bases, 7 bases remained unmatched. CDR3 sequence (DNA): TGTGCCAGCAGCATTTTACAGGGGTTAGAGACCCAGTACTTC. Amino acid sequence: CASSILQGLETQYF. Drawing the rest from reference TRBV13 and TRBJ2-5, the complete variable domain is AAGVIQSPRHLIKEKRETATLKCYPIPRHDTVYWYQQGPGQDPQFLISFYEKMQSDKGSIPDRFSAQQFSDYHSELNMSSLELGDSALYFCASSILQGLETQYFGPGTRLLVL.